This T cell receptor beta chain was identified in a study of cytomegalovirus exposure and HLA in healthy donors (dated by TCRdb to between 2016 and 2019). About the investigation overall: In an earlier analysis of approximately 640 of the donors, around 300 Gb of sequence data and roughly 100 million unique TCR beta sequences from about 190 million T cells were reported. An early release that covered around 590 HLA-typed donors contained approximately 300 gigabases of sequencing data and 80 million or so unique TCR sequences. Among the roughly 410 genotyped donors, approximately 81% belonged to the genetic ancestry cluster associated with self-reported Caucasian donors. The study aimed to test whether signatures of past pathogen exposure could be identified by cataloging public T cell receptors. The T cell repertoires of under 750 subjects were profiled by immunosequencing and related to cytomegalovirus serostatus. Besides the first cohort of approximately 710 subjects, a separate validation cohort made up of about 120 different subjects was used. The study combined high-throughput TCR immunosequencing, statistical association of individual TCRs with disease status, and machine learning to predict cytomegalovirus infection status. A later analysis re-analyzed previously published TCR beta repertoires from roughly 630 donors and added high-resolution HLA genotyping to study TCR occurrence patterns. In the later analysis, no new phenotypic data were used to find candidate immune exposures; instead, reliance was placed on TCR beta sequences and their occurrence across donors. An earlier analysis of 450 to 750 of the donors used high-throughput TCR beta sequencing to judge whether each TCR beta V gene segment behaved as functional or pseudogenic. Donor age, sex, ethnicity and CMV serostatus were collected together with the repertoire data. A later genetic analysis used genome-wide SNP genotypes for 398 of the 666 donors, treating that subset as a discovery cohort. All discovery cohort repertoires had been generated using a single sequencing platform. Both class I and class II loci were covered by HLA typing, at four-digit resolution. The number of typed donors differed by locus: about 620-640 for A, B, C, DRB1 and DQB1; 500 to 550 for DQA1; roughly 600 for DPA1; and some 470 for DPB1. Because of strong linkage in the cohort, roughly five DR-DQ haplotypes were treated as single units for association and clustering. On average, roughly 200,000 unique TCR beta nucleotide sequences were sequenced per donor among 398 genotyped donors of the cohort, with roughly 18% of those sequences being non-productive. Beyond this particular receptor, the publication reports: Because counts were too low, about 18 rarely observed V segments, including chromosome 9 orphons, were excluded from the earlier analysis of several hundred of the donors. An association between a missense DCLRE1C variant and V-gene and J-gene trimming of TCR beta chains was found in a later genetic analysis and replicated in an independent cohort. The authors suggested that the approach could potentially be extended to other disease states and immunological phenotypes. A cluster of highly shared sequence variants was judged likely to represent a technical artifact of the sequencing pipeline. In a later analysis, several top co-occurrence clusters were reported to appear linked to parvovirus B19, influenza, CMV and Epstein-Barr virus. Most TCR sequences were seen in very few donors, while some public TCRs were found in many individuals. The study gave a list of 150 to 200 TCR beta chains associated with cytomegalovirus. For the cohort, immune exposure information was limited to CMV serostatus. Cytomegalovirus status was reported to be diagnosed by the classifier with high specificity and sensitivity in both the original and validation cohorts. When HLA alleles, especially DR and DQ, strongly co-occurred, attributing TCR associations to individual alleles was difficult. Broadly in line with IMGT annotations, most TCR beta V segments showed up in productive rearrangements about 90% or about 30% of the time in an earlier analysis of several hundred of the donors. According to a later analysis, most CMV-associated TCR beta chains appeared to be HLA-restricted, and the HLA associations seemed to be driven largely by CMV exposure. In a later analysis, TCR association rates were found to vary across HLA loci, with the most associated TCRs seen for DRB1 alleles and the fewest for HLA-C alleles. Compared with the 666-donor mean, donors in an Asian-associated ancestry cluster had fewer N-insertions in productive TCRs, according to a later genetic analysis. The cohort was sequenced for TCR beta chains only, and without alpha or paired-chain data the features that could be detected were limited. A further reported finding was that TCR beta sequences accurately predicted the HLA-A and HLA-B alleles for most subjects in the first cohort. Because HLA typing was unavailable for some donors at each locus, only the typed subset was used in association tests. Correlated functional status among segregating V segments might reflect linkage disequilibrium, but an unknown experimental factor could not be ruled out. At a false discovery rate of 0.05, a later analysis linked approximately 18,000 TCR beta sequences to specific HLA alleles. A few of the identified cytomegalovirus-associated TCR beta chains were confirmed in vitro to be specific for cytomegalovirus antigens. The presence/absence analyses assumed that sequencing depth was roughly uniform across donors, and that assumption may not be true. A later analysis found that HLA-associated TCR beta chains were more clonally expanded and had lower generation probabilities than equally common non-associated chains. Because the 87-base-pair reads could not distinguish some IMGT-functional V segments, including TRBV6-2 and TRBV6-3, those segments were excluded.

The cohort was made up of roughly 670 healthy bone marrow donors. At the time of sampling, every cohort member was nominally healthy, though immune exposures that went unrecorded were likely present. The donor tested CMV seropositive, placing the donor among the roughly 270 seropositive members of the cohort. A peripheral blood sample was provided by each donor, and peripheral blood mononuclear cells were used for TCR beta sequencing. The Qiagen DNeasy Blood Extraction Kit was used to extract genomic DNA from the blood cell samples. This clone was found once. Its antigen remains undetermined. Within one base of it there is no much larger clone, and no base qualities were kept. Unmatched junction bases come to 9, with V trimmed by 1 base and J by 2 bases. The CDR3 runs 19 amino acids, cysteine and phenylalanine included. The retained sequence is limited to the CDR3, 57 bases, with the frame set at the first base.

The library was made by the immunoSEQ multiplex PCR assay. A mixture of 60 forward primers for TCR Vbeta segments and 13 reverse primers for TCR Jbeta segments was used in the multiplex PCR. The CDR3 region of rearranged TCR beta genes was amplified from genomic DNA by a multiplex PCR assay. The amplified TCR beta libraries were sequenced on the Illumina HiSeq System as 87-base-pair reads. As for the original processing: A later analysis counted tens of millions of unique TCR beta chains across the roughly 700 repertoires, and some 11 million of these chains were shared by at least two donors. To remove PCR and sequencing errors, raw reads were error-corrected and collapsed into unique sequences using a nearest-neighbor algorithm that merged closely related sequences. V, D and J gene segments were assigned by aligning CDR3 sequences to IMGT reference sequences. For a sequence to be retained, a match of at least six nucleotides to both a V gene segment and a J gene segment was required. A rearrangement was called productive if the CDR3 had no stop codons and remained in frame with V and J, and every other rearrangement was called non-productive. Following IMGT convention, CDR3 was defined as the stretch from the second conserved V-encoded cysteine up to the conserved J-encoded phenylalanine. The earlier analysis of about 560 of the donors excluded any sequence lacking an unambiguous match to a single V gene segment. In an earlier analysis of approximately 560 of the donors, a V segment was called functional when productive rearrangements were above 56.7%, and segregating when the standard deviation between donors exceeded 5%. To diagnose cytomegalovirus status from the catalog of TCR beta chain sequences, a statistical classification framework was built. In a later analysis, TCR nucleotide sequences were compared against IMGT/GENE-DB human TR gene sequences so that V and J genes could be assigned. Using the TCRdist pipeline, a later analysis assigned CDR3 sequences along with most-parsimonious VDJ recombination scenarios. In a later analysis, each TCR beta chain was defined by its CDR3 amino acid sequence together with its V-gene family, and reads lacking a unique V-gene family were excluded. In a later analysis, 500 to 700 highly shared, low-generation-probability nucleotide sequences were removed to address suspected cross-contamination and a sequencing artifact. For each public chain, a later analysis derived a clonal expansion index from normalized ranks of inferred template counts within each repertoire. In a later analysis, generation probabilities were computed using a VDJ recombination model fitted to out-of-frame rearrangements, and the results were checked against IGoR. In a later analysis, hypergeometric tests were used to score TCR-TCR, TCR-HLA and TCR-CMV co-occurrence, with a repertoire-size bias correction applied to TCR pairs. In a later analysis, false discovery rates were estimated by permuting HLA or CMV assignments 20 times. A later analysis grouped co-occurring TCRs with DBSCAN, adding TCRdist sequence similarity when clustering within HLA-allele-positive subsets. Repertoires with fewer than 30,000 or more than 120,000 public chains were left out of co-occurrence clustering, as were five repertoires with anomalous nucleotide sharing. TCRdb retrieved this table from immuneACCESS and kept in-frame rearrangements only. Not all clones are present; in checked studies, unresolved V genes account for under half, and no reason is known for the remainder. For V, J and clone size, that table is used; D and trimming come from the DNA. The sample has 150,000 to 190,000 clones on record, 82% of them singletons. Of the sample, under 8.5% is held by the ten largest clones.

The sample comprised PBMCs. The receptor comes from a woman aged 50 to 60 in good health and CMV-seropositive. This sequence uses TRBV6-7 and TRBJ2-4, and 12 junction bases match TRBD1. TRBV6-7 is an open reading frame, and its role is uncertain. The sequenced DNA: TGTGCCAGCAGTTACTTCTGGGACAGGGGGCGAAGGACCAAAAACATTCAGTACTTC. The translation is CASSYFWDRGRRTKNIQYF.